This entry concerns a single TCR beta chain. Its target is unknown. The data originate from a study of shared clonotypes between healthy human individuals. Background on the study: CD4 naive cells filled three plates per donor, CD4 memory three, CD8 naive two and CD8 memory one.

Study-wide points: Naive subsets, compared against memory subsets, generally had larger estimated richness values.

Each donor was a Caucasian adult residing in Nashville, Tennessee. Using immunoSEQ multiplex PCR, the repertoire was profiled, and TCRdb retains in-frame clones only, with some absent. The sample contains around 990,000 clones, 70% to 85% of which appear only once. CDR3 size: 11 residues. The germline V gene encodes CDR1 MDHEN and CDR2 SYDVKM. V dropped 11 bases and J dropped 6 bases, with 13 bases sitting between them. The chain has TRBV28 and TRBJ1-2; maybe TRBD1 (6 bases). What was sequenced was memory CD4+ T cells from PBMCs. The subset was: CD45RA-negative fraction. The receptor comes from a man aged 18 to 30 in good health. Some clones in this sample may be carry-over from other donors' samples. CDR3 sequence: CALAGEDGYTF. CDR3 DNA: TGTGCCCTTGCAGGGGAAGATGGCTACACCTTC.